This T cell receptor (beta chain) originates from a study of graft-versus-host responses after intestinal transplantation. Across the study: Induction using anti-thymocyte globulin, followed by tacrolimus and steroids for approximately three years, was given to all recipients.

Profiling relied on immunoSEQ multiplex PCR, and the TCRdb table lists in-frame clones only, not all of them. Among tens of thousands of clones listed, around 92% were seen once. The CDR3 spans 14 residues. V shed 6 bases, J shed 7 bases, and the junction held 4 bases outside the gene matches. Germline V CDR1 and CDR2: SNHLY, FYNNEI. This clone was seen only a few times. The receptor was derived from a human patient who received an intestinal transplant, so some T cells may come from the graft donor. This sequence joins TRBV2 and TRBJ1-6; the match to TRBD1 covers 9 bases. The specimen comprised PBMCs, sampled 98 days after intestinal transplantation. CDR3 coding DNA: TGTGCCAGCAGCCCGGGACAGGGAAATTCACCCCTCCACTTT. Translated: CASSPGQGNSPLHF.